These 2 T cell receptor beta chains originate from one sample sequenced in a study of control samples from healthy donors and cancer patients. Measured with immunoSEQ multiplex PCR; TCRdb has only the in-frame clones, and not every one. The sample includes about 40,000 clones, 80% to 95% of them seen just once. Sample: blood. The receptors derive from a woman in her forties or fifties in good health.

The CDR3 nucleotides are TGCGCCAGCAGCCAAGATTGGGGGGACAGGGCCCTCTACGAGCAGTACTTC. Translation: CASSQDWGDRALYEQYF. The chain is built from TRBV4-3 and TRBJ2-7; 9 bases map to TRBD1. Per the germline V gene, CDR1 is LGHNA and CDR2 is YSLEER. With 0 bases clipped from V and 3 bases from J, the junction kept 9 bases outside the gene matches. The CDR3 contains 17 residues.

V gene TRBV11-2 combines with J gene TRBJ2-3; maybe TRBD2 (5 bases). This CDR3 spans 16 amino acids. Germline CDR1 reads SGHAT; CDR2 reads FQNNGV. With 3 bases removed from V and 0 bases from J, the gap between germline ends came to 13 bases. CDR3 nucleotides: TGTGCCAGCAGCTTTCCGGACTCAGCTAGCACAGATACGCAGTATTTT. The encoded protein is CASSFPDSASTDTQYF.